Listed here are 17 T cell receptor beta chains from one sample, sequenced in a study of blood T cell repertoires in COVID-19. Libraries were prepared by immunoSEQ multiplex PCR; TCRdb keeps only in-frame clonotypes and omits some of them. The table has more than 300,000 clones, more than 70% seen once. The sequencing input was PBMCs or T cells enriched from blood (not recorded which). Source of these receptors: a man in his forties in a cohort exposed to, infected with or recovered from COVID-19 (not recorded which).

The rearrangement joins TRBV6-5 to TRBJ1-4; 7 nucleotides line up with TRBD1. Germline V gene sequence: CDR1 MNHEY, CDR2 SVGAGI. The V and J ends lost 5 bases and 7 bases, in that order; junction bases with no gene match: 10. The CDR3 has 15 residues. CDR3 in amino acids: CASSRQGGQVEKLFF. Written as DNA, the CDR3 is TGTGCCAGCAGTAGACAGGGCGGTCAGGTTGAAAAACTGTTTTTT.

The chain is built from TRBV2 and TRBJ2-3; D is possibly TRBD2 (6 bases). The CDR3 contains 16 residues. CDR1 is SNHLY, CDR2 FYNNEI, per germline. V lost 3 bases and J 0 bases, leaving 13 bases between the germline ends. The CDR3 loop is CASSDFLALSTDTQYF. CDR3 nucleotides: TGTGCCAGCAGTGATTTTCTAGCGTTAAGCACAGATACGCAGTATTTT.

This chain's CDR3 is CASSQSGLAGNNEQFF. In nucleotides, the CDR3 is TGTGCCAGCAGCCAAAGCGGACTAGCGGGCAACAATGAGCAGTTCTTC. The J gene is TRBJ2-1, the V gene TRBV4-2, with 11 bases fitting TRBD2. V was clipped by 2 bases and J by 5 bases; unmatched bases: 5. Per the germline V gene, CDR1 is LGHNA and CDR2 is YNFKEQ. This CDR3 has 16 residues.

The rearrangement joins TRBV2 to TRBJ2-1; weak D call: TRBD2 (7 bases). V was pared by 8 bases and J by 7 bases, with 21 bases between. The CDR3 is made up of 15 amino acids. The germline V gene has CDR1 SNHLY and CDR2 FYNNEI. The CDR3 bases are TGTGCCAGCCGGAGGGGGGGGTGGTCGGAAAATGAGCAGTTCTTC. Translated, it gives CASRRGGWSENEQFF.

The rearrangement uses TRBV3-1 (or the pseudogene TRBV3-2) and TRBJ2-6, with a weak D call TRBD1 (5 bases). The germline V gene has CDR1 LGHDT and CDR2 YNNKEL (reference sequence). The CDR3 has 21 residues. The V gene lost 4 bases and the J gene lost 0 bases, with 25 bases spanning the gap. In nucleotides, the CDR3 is TGTGCCAGCAGCCCCCGGTGGAGTGGGGTCGATAGGGGCTCTGGGGCCAACGTCCTGACTTTC. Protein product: CASSPRWSGVDRGSGANVLTF.

As DNA, the CDR3 is TGCGCCAGCAGCTTGGGTTCCGGGGTGAGTTCACCCCTCCACTTT. This codes for CASSLGSGVSSPLHF. The V gene is TRBV5-1, the J gene TRBJ1-6, with D unresolved. CDR3 length equals 15 residues. Trimming shortened V by 0 bases and J by 9 bases, and 13 bases separated the two germline ends. Germline CDR1 reads SGHRS; CDR2 reads YFSETQ.

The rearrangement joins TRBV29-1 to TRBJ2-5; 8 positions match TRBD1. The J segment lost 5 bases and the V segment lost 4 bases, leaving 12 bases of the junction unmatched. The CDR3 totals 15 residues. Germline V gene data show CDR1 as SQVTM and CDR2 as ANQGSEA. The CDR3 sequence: CSVGDGTGHGETQYF. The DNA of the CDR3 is TGCAGCGTTGGAGATGGGACAGGACATGGGGAGACCCAGTACTTC.

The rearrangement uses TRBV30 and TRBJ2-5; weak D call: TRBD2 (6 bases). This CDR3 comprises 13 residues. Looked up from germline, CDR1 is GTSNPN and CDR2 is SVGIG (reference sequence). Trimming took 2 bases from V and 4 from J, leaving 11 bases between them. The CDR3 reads CAWSRELGETQYF. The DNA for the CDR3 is TGTGCCTGGAGTCGGGAGTTGGGAGAGACCCAGTACTTC.

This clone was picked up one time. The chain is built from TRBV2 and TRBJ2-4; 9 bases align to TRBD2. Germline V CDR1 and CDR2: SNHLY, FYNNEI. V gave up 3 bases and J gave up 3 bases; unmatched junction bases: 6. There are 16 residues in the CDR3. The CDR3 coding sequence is TGTGCCAGCAGTGAGAGGGCGGGAGGGTACAAAAACATTCAGTACTTC. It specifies CASSERAGGYKNIQYF.

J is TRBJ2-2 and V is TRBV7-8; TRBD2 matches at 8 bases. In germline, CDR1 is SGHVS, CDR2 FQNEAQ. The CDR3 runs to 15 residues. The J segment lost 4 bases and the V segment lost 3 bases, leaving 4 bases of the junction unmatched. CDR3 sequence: CASSLGLVSTGELFF. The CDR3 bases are TGTGCCAGCAGCTTGGGACTAGTGTCCACCGGGGAGCTGTTTTTT.

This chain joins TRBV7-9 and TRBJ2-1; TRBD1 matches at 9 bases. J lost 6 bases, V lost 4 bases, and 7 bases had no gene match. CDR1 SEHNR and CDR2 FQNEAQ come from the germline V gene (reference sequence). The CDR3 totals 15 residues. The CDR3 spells CASSSPGQGPNEQFF. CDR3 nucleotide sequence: TGTGCCAGCAGCTCGCCGGGACAGGGTCCCAATGAGCAGTTCTTC.

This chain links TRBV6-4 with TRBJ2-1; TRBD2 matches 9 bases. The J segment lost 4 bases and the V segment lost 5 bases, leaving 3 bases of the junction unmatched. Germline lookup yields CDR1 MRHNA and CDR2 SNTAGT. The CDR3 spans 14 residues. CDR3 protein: CASSRTSEYNEQFF. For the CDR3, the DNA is TGTGCCAGCAGTCGGACTAGCGAGTACAATGAGCAGTTCTTC.

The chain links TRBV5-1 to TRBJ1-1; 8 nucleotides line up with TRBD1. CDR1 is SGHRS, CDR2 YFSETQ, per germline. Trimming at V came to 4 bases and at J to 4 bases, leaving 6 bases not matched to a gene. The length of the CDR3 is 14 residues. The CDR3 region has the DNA TGCGCCAGCAGCAGGGGACAGGTTGGCACTGAAGCTTTCTTT. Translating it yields CASSRGQVGTEAFF.

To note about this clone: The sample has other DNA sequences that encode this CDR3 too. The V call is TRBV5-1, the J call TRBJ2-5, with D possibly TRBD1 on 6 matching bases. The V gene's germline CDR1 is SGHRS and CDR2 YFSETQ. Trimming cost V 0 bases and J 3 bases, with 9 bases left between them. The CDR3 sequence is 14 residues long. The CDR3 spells CASSLAPGEETQYF. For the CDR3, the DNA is TGCGCCAGCAGCTTGGCCCCAGGGGAAGAGACCCAGTACTTC.

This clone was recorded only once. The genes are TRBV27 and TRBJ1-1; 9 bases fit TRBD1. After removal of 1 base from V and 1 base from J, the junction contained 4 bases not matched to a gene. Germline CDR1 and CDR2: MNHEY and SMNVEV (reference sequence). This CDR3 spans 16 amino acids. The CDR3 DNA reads TGTGCCAGCAGTTTATACGGGACAGGGCAGAACACTGAAGCTTTCTTT. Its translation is CASSLYGTGQNTEAFF.

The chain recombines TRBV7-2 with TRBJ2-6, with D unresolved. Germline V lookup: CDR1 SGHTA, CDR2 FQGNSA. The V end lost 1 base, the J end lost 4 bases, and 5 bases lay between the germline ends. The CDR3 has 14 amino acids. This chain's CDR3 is CASSLVSGANVLTF. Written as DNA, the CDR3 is TGTGCCAGCAGCTTAGTGTCAGGGGCCAACGTCCTGACTTTC.

In DNA form, the CDR3 reads TGTGCCAGCAGCGTTAGTGAGACAGGGGTAACTGAAGCTTTCTTT. Protein product: CASSVSETGVTEAFF. The chain recombines TRBV9 with TRBJ1-1, with 8 bases aligning to TRBD1. V lost 2 bases and J lost 5; bases outside the gene matches: 8. This CDR3 is built from 15 residues. From germline, CDR1 is SGDLS and CDR2 YYNGEE.